Sequencing of this T cell receptor beta chain was carried out in a study of beta chain features in type 1 diabetes. General study points: Type 1 diabetes patients showed a moderate but significant shortening of TCRB CDR3s in all four CD4+ subsets.

Worth noting for this clone: Its target is unknown.

Germline CDR1 is SEHNR and CDR2 is FQNEAQ (reference sequence). The CDR3 is 14 amino acids. V shed 1 base and J shed 2 bases, with 8 bases lying between them. Since all of the isolated RNA was reverse transcribed, expressed TCRB transcripts were what got sequenced. The average read count of naive, central memory and regulatory T cell samples was about 3.3 million. Produced via immunoSEQ multiplex PCR; TCRdb's table is partial and in-frame only. The profile shows almost 350,000 clones, around a fifth of them singletons. The clonotype was recovered from a woman under 30 in good health. V usage is TRBV7-9 and J usage is TRBJ1-2; D gene ambiguous. Material: naive CD4+ T cells from blood. The CDR3 sequence: CASSLVGANYGYTF. The CDR3 bases are TGTGCCAGCAGCTTAGTAGGAGCGAACTATGGCTACACCTTC.